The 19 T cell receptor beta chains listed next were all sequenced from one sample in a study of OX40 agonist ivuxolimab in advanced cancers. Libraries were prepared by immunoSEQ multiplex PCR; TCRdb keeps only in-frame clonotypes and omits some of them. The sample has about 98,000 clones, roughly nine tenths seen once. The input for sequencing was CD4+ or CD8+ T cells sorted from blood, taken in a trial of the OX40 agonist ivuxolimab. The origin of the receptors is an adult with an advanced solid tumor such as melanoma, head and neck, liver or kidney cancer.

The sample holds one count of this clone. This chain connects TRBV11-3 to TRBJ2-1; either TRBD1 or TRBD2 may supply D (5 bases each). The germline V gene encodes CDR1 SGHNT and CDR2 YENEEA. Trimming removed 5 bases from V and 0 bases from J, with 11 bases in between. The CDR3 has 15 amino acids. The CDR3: CASSLEGPSYNEQFF. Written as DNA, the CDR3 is TGTGCCAGCAGCCTTGAGGGGCCCTCCTACAATGAGCAGTTCTTC.

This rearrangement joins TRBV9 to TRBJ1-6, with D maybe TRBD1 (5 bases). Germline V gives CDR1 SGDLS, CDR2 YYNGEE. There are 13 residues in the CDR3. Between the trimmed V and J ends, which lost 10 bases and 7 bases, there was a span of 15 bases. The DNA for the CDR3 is TGTGCCTCGCAGGGTGCCGGGAATTCACCCCTCCACTTT. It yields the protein CASQGAGNSPLHF.

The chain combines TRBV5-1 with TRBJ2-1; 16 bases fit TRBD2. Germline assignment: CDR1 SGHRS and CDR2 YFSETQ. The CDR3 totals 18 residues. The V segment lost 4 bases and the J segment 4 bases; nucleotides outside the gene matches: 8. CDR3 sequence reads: CASSQGTSGRAGYNEQFF. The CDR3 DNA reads TGCGCCAGCAGCCAGGGGACTAGCGGGAGGGCCGGGTACAATGAGCAGTTCTTC.

CDR3 DNA: TGTGCCAGCAGCCGCGCCACCGGGACAGGGTCCTACGAGCAGTACTTC. Its protein product is CASSRATGTGSYEQYF. The chain couples TRBV28 to TRBJ2-7, with TRBD1 matching over 9 bases. CDR1 and CDR2 from the germline V gene are MDHEN and SYDVKM. J was trimmed by 1 base and V by 6 bases; bases with no gene match: 10. The CDR3 length is 16 residues.

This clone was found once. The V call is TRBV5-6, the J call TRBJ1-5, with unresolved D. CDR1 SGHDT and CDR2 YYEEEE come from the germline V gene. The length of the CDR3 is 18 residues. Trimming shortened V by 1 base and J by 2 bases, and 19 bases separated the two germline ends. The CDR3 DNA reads TGTGCCAGCAGCTTGTATCCTACTGGACGCAGAGGCAATCAGCCCCAGCATTTT. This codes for CASSLYPTGRRGNQPQHF.

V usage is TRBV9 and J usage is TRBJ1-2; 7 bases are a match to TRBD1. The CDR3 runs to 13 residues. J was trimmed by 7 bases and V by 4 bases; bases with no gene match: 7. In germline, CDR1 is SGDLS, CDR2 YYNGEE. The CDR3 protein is CASSPGGVGGYTF. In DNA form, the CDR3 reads TGTGCCAGCAGCCCAGGGGGGGTCGGTGGCTACACCTTC.

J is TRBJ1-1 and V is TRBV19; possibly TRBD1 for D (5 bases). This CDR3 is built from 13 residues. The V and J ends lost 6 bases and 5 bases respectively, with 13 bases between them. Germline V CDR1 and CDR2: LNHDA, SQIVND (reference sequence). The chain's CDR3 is CASSREWGTEAFF. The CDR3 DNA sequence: TGTGCCAGTAGCAGGGAATGGGGGACTGAAGCTTTCTTT.

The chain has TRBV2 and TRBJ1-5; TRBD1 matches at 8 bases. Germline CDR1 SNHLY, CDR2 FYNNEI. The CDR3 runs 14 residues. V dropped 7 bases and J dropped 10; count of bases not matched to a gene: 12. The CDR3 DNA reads TGTGCCAGCAAGACAGGGGCCTCACAGTACCCCCAGCATTTT. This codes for CASKTGASQYPQHF. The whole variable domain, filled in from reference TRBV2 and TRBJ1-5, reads EPEVTQTPSHQVTQMGQEVILRCVPISNHLYFYWYRQILGQKVEFLVSFYNNEISEKSEIFDDQFSVERPDGSNFTLKIRSTKLEDSAMYFCASKTGASQYPQHFGDGTRLSIL.

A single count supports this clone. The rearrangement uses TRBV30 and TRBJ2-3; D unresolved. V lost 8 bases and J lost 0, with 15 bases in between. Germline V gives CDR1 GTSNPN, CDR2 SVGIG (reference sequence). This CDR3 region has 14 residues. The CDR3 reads CAAAWVPSTDTQYF. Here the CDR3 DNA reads TGTGCCGCCGCATGGGTGCCTAGCACAGATACGCAGTATTTT. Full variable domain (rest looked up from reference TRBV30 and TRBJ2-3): SQTIHQWPATLVQPVGSPLSLECTVEGTSNPNLYWYRQAAGRGLQLLFYSVGIGQISSEVPQNLSASRPQDRQFILSSKKLLLSDSGFYLCAAAWVPSTDTQYFGPGTRLTVL.

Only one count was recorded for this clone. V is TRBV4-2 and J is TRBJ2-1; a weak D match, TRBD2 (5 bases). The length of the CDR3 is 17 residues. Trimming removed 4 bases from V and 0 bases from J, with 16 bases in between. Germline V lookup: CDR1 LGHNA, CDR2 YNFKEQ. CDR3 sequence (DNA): TGTGCCAGCAGCCGGTCCACAGCGGTTAGCTCCTACAATGAGCAGTTCTTC. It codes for CASSRSTAVSSYNEQFF.

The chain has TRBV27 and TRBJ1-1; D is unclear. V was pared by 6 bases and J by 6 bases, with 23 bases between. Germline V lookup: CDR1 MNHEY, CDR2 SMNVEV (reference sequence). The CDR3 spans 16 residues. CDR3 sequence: CASSLVHGVGTPEAFF. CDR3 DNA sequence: TGTGCCAGCAGCCTCGTTCATGGGGTCGGAACCCCTGAAGCTTTCTTT.

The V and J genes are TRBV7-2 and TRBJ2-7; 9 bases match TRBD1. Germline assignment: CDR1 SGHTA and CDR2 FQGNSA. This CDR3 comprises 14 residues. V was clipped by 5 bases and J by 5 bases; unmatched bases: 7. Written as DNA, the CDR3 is TGTGCCAGCAGCCGGGACAGGGCTGCCAACGAGCAGTACTTC. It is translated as CASSRDRAANEQYF.

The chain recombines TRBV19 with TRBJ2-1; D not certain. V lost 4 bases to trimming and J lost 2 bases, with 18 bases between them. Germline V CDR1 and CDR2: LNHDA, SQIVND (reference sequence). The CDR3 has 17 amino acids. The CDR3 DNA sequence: TGTGCCAGTAGTACAGACCTCCTAGTTAGCCCCTACAATGAGCAGTTCTTC. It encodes CASSTDLLVSPYNEQFF.

CDR3 in DNA: TGTGCCACCTTCCTGGGGACAGTTAGCAATCAGCCCCAGCATTTT. Its protein is CATFLGTVSNQPQHF. The rearrangement links TRBV6-1 to TRBJ1-5; 7 bases map to TRBD1. Trimming took 10 bases from V and 0 from J; bases not matched to a gene: 9. The CDR3 is 15 amino acids. Germline CDR1 is MNHNS and CDR2 is SASEGT.

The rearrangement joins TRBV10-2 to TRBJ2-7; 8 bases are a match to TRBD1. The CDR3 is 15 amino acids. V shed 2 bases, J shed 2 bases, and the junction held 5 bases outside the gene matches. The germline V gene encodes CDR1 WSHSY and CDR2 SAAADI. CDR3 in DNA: TGCGCCAGCAGTGAGCCGGGACAGGCTGCCTACGAGCAGTACTTC. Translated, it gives CASSEPGQAAYEQYF.

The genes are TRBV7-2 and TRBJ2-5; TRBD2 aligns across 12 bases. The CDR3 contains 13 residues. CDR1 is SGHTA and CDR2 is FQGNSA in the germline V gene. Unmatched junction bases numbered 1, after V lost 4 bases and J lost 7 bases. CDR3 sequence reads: CASSWGLAGTQYF. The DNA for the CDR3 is TGTGCCAGCAGCTGGGGACTAGCGGGGACCCAGTACTTC.

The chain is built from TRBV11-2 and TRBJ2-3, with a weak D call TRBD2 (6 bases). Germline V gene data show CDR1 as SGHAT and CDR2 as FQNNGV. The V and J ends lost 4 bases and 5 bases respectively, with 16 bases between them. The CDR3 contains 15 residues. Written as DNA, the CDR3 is TGTGCCAGCAGCTCCGACTATTGGGGGGAAGATACGCAGTATTTT. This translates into CASSSDYWGEDTQYF.

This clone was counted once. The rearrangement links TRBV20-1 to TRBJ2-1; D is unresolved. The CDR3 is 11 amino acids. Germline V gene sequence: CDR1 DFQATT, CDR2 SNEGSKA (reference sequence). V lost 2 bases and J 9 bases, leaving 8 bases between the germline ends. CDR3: CSARSQTEQFF. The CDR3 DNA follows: TGCAGTGCTAGATCACAGACTGAGCAGTTCTTC.

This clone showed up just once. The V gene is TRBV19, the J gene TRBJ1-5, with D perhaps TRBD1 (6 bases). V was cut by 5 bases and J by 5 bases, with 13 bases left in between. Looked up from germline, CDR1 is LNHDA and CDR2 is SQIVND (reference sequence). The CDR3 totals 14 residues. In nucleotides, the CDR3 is TGTGCCAGTAGTCAGGGGACGGGCCATCAGCCCCAGCATTTT. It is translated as CASSQGTGHQPQHF.